These 24 T cell receptor beta chains share one sample of origin, sequenced in a study of T cell repertoires in cytomegalovirus infection. Via MiXCR, TCRdb re-called the reads, giving one row per CDR3 protein. Here the sample spans approximately 140,000 distinct CDR3 sequences, about 10% being singletons. The source material was PBMCs. The receptor set was obtained from a human donor in good health (CMV status not recorded). Some clones in this sample may be carry-over from other donors' samples.

This clonotype was recorded at least ten times. The chain uses TRBV12-3 or TRBV12-4 and TRBJ1-1; 8 bases are a match to TRBD1. V was clipped by 6 bases and J by 4 bases; unmatched bases: 13. The CDR3 covers 16 residues. The CDR3 sequence is CASSPLSTGVGTEAFF. DNA of the CDR3: TGTGCCAGCAGCCCCCTCTCGACAGGGGTGGGCACTGAAGCTTTCTTT.

This clonotype was seen ten or more times. The CDR3 DNA reads TGTGCCAGCTCACGACTAAGGACAGGGGCCGGTGATCAGCCCCAGCATTTT. Protein product: CASSRLRTGAGDQPQHF. V gene TRBV18 combines with J gene TRBJ1-5; TRBD1 agrees at 9 bases. The V segment lost 4 bases and the J segment 5 bases; nucleotides outside the gene matches: 12. The CDR3 runs 17 residues. Looked up from germline, CDR1 is KGHSH and CDR2 is LQKENI.

This clonotype has a count of ten or more. The V call is TRBV6-2 or TRBV6-3, the J call TRBJ2-7; perhaps TRBD1 as D (5 bases). Germline CDR1 reads MNHEY; CDR2 reads SVGEGT. The CDR3 is 13 amino acids. With 6 bases removed from V and 4 bases from J, the gap between germline ends came to 13 bases. The CDR3 reads CASRQTEQYEQYF. CDR3 in DNA: TGTGCCAGCAGACAGACAGAACAGTACGAGCAGTACTTC.

There are many counts of this clonotype. The genes are TRBV7-3 and TRBJ1-5, with 8 bases that match TRBD1. J lost 0 bases, V lost 6 bases, and 10 bases had no gene match. The CDR3 extends over 17 amino acids. Germline lookup yields CDR1 SGHTA and CDR2 FQGTGA. The CDR3 DNA follows: TGTGCCAGCAGTCCCGGGACAGGTCTATTTAGCAATCAGCCCCAGCATTTT. Protein sequence: CASSPGTGLFSNQPQHF.

About this clonotype: This may stem from a read error, because a much larger clone lies one nucleotide away. Because it lacks the conserved phenylalanine or tryptophan at the end, this CDR3 is likely a read error. V and J are TRBV10-3 and TRBJ2-7; D ambiguous. Trimming shortened V by 3 bases and J by 4 bases, and 4 bases separated the two germline ends. There are 11 residues in the CDR3. Germline lookup yields CDR1 ENHRY and CDR2 SYGVKD. CDR3 protein: CAISDRYEQYL. The CDR3 DNA is TGTGCCATCAGTGACAGATACGAGCAGTACTTA.

To note about this clonotype: This sequence may be a read error, since a much larger clone differs from it by one base. The genes are TRBV29-1 and TRBJ2-5; 7 bases are a match to TRBD2. Per germline, CDR1 SQVTM and CDR2 ANQGSEA. The CDR3 totals 12 residues. CDR3 DNA sequence: TGCAGAGCCACGGGGGGACAAGAGACCCAGTACTTC. This translates into CRATGGQETQYF.

This clonotype was counted ten times or more. The chain combines TRBV6-1 with TRBJ2-1; unclear D gene. The V gene's germline CDR1 is MNHNS and CDR2 SASEGT. This CDR3 is 14 amino acids long. With 8 bases removed from V and 4 bases from J, the gap between germline ends came to 15 bases. CDR3 sequence: CASYSAGEYNEQFF. The CDR3, as DNA: TGTGCCAGCTATTCCGCTGGGGAATACAATGAGCAGTTCTTC.

This clonotype was detected many times. The conserved closing phenylalanine or tryptophan is absent in this CDR3, likely reflecting a read error. The DNA is left out, because the CDR3 cannot be placed on it with certainty; the CDR3 is given as TCRdb lists it. The rearrangement links TRBV7-4 to TRBJ1-4; the table gives TRBD1 as D, unverified against the DNA. From germline, CDR1 is SGHVT and CDR2 SQSDAQ. The CDR3 length equals 10 residues, ends included. The CDR3 sequence: CASRSTGEPL.

This chain connects TRBV29-1 to TRBJ2-5; D assignment may be TRBD1 or TRBD2 (5 bases each). V lost 8 bases, J lost 4 bases, and 17 bases lay in between. CDR1 is SQVTM, CDR2 ANQGSEA, per germline. CDR3 length: 13 amino acids. DNA for the CDR3: TGCAGCCATTCGGGGCAGACGGCAGAGACCCAGTACTTC. This translates into CSHSGQTAETQYF.

The chain uses TRBV20-1 and TRBJ2-3; the match to TRBD2 covers 7 bases. CDR1 is DFQATT, CDR2 SNEGSKA, per germline (reference sequence). V shed 4 bases and J 1 base; nucleotides not matched to a gene: 8. The CDR3 has 15 residues. Here the CDR3 reads CSATSRGVRTDTQYF. As DNA, the CDR3 is TGCAGTGCTACCTCCCGGGGGGTACGCACAGATACGCAGTATTTT.

The V and J genes are TRBV19 and TRBJ2-1, with 8 nucleotides matching TRBD2. CDR1 is LNHDA and CDR2 is SQIVND in the germline V gene (reference sequence). The CDR3 spans 16 residues. Trimming removed 5 bases from V and 0 bases from J; junction bases left unmatched: 6. The CDR3 is CASSQLAVSSYNEQFF. The CDR3 region has the DNA TGTGCCAGTAGTCAACTAGCGGTCAGCTCCTACAATGAGCAGTTCTTC. Based on the CDR3 plus reference TRBV19 and TRBJ2-1, the full variable domain is DGGITQSPKYLFRKEGQNVTLSCEQNLNHDAMYWYRQDPGQGLRLIYYSQIVNDFQKGDIAEGYSVSREKKESFPLTVTSAQKNPTAFYLCASSQLAVSSYNEQFFGPGTRLTVL.

This clonotype showed up just a few times. This chain links TRBV2 with TRBJ2-7, with a possible D match to TRBD2 (6 bases). The V and J ends lost 9 bases and 0 bases respectively, with 12 bases between them. In germline, CDR1 is SNHLY, CDR2 FYNNEI. This CDR3 is built from 13 residues. The CDR3 bases are TGTGCCAGTCAGACTAGGGGCTCCTACGAGCAGTACTTC. It yields the protein CASQTRGSYEQYF. The whole variable domain, filled in from reference TRBV2 and TRBJ2-7, reads EPEVTQTPSHQVTQMGQEVILRCVPISNHLYFYWYRQILGQKVEFLVSFYNNEISEKSEIFDDQFSVERPDGSNFTLKIRSTKLEDSAMYFCASQTRGSYEQYFGPGTRLTVT.

This clonotype has a count of ten or more. This chain connects TRBV9 to TRBJ1-3; D not certain. The CDR3 is made up of 14 amino acids. V lost 2 bases, J lost 6 bases, and 12 bases lay in between. From germline, CDR1 is SGDLS and CDR2 YYNGEE. CDR3 loop: CASSVGVPPNTIYF. CDR3 coding DNA: TGTGCCAGCAGCGTCGGGGTCCCGCCAAACACCATATATTTT.

This clonotype has ten or more counts. The chain employs TRBV28 and TRBJ1-2; D may be TRBD1 (5 bases). Per the germline V gene, CDR1 is MDHEN and CDR2 is SYDVKM. This CDR3 has 13 amino acids. Trimming took 5 bases from V and 3 from J, leaving 10 bases between them. CDR3 loop: CASSPPGDYGYTF. In nucleotides, the CDR3 is TGTGCCAGCAGTCCGCCGGGGGACTATGGCTACACCTTC.

This clonotype was counted many times. The gene calls are TRBV20-1 and TRBJ1-2; D possibly corresponds to TRBD1 (5 bases). Germline loops: CDR1 DFQATT, CDR2 SNEGSKA (reference sequence). The CDR3 runs to 13 residues. V was shortened by 0 bases and J by 8 bases, with 13 bases between the two germline ends. The CDR3 is CSARDRAPEGYTF. The CDR3, as DNA: TGCAGTGCTAGAGACAGGGCCCCCGAGGGCTACACCTTC.

The genes are TRBV3-1 and TRBJ1-6; unclear D gene. The CDR3 covers 15 residues. Deletions cut 0 bases from V and 4 bases from J, with 7 bases between. CDR1 LGHDT and CDR2 YNNKEL come from the germline V gene (reference sequence). CDR3 DNA sequence: TGTGCCAGCAGCCAAGAACCCGGGTATAATTCACCCCTCCACTTT. Its protein is CASSQEPGYNSPLHF.

The rearrangement joins TRBV5-6 to TRBJ2-7; D is perhaps TRBD1 (6 bases). CDR1 and CDR2 (germline): SGHDT, YYEEEE. This CDR3 region has 15 residues. V gave up 4 bases and J gave up 3 bases, with 17 bases separating them. CDR3 region: CASSGGRGRIYEQYF. The CDR3 bases are TGTGCCAGCAGCGGGGGCAGGGGTAGAATCTACGAGCAGTACTTC.

The sample holds many counts of this clonotype. The gene calls are TRBV20-1 and TRBJ2-1; 11 nucleotides line up with TRBD2. The germline CDR1 and CDR2 sequences are DFQATT and SNEGSKA (reference sequence). V trimming: 1 base; J trimming: 1 base; junction bases outside the gene matches: 3. The CDR3 is 16 residues long. The CDR3 loop is CSARVLAGESYNEQFF. CDR3 bases: TGCAGTGCTAGAGTACTAGCGGGGGAGTCCTACAATGAGCAGTTCTTC.

This CDR3 reads CASSPTGTGETQYF. CDR3 DNA: TGTGCCAGCTCACCAACCGGGACAGGAGAGACCCAGTACTTC. The chain recombines TRBV18 with TRBJ2-5; 8 bases are shared with TRBD1. This CDR3 region has 14 residues. CDR1 and CDR2 (germline): KGHSH, LQKENI. The V segment lost 2 bases and the J segment 4 bases; nucleotides outside the gene matches: 3.

At least ten counts were recorded for this clonotype. The V and J genes are TRBV10-3 and TRBJ1-2, with D tentatively TRBD1 (5 bases). V lost 6 bases and J 5 bases, leaving 16 bases between the germline ends. CDR1 and CDR2 (germline): ENHRY, SYGVKD. The CDR3 sequence is 14 residues long. CDR3 DNA sequence: TGTGCCATCAGCGAAGACAGCCGGGGGTATGGCTACACCTTC. This encodes CAISEDSRGYGYTF.

Ten or more counts support this clonotype. This chain's CDR3 is CASSSVPGLGKETQYF. CDR3 coding DNA: TGTGCCAGCAGCTCCGTCCCGGGACTAGGAAAAGAGACCCAGTACTTC. The chain has TRBV7-2 and TRBJ2-5, with 8 bases identical to TRBD2. The CDR3 has 16 residues. V shed 4 bases and J 3 bases; nucleotides not matched to a gene: 10. The germline CDR1 and CDR2 sequences are SGHTA and FQGNSA.

The chain couples TRBV28 to TRBJ2-7; D not resolved. This CDR3 region has 15 residues. The ends were cut back, 1 base at V and 0 bases at J, with 10 bases in the middle. Germline CDR1 is MDHEN and CDR2 is SYDVKM. The CDR3 loop is CASSLSSAPSYEQYF. The CDR3 bases are TGTGCCAGCAGTTTATCGTCCGCTCCCTCCTACGAGCAGTACTTC.

The genes are TRBV3-1 and TRBJ1-3, with unresolved D. The V end lost 4 bases, the J end lost 0 bases, and 10 bases lay between the germline ends. The germline V gene has CDR1 LGHDT and CDR2 YNNKEL (reference sequence). This CDR3 spans 15 amino acids. CDR3 DNA sequence: TGTGCCAGCAGCCCCTGGGGATACTCTGGAAACACCATATATTTT. Its translation is CASSPWGYSGNTIYF. The full variable domain, with the rest looked up from reference TRBV3-1 and TRBJ1-3, is DTAVSQTPKYLVTQMGNDKSIKCEQNLGHDTMYWYKQDSKKFLKIMFSYNNKELIINETVPNRFSPKSPDKAHLNLHINSLELGDSAVYFCASSPWGYSGNTIYFGEGSWLTVV.

This clonotype was picked up many times. The chain recombines TRBV23-1 with TRBJ1-5; D uncertain. TRBV23-1 is given ORF status, its function remaining uncertain. V lost 10 bases and J lost 9, with 19 bases in between. This CDR3 is 13 amino acids long. The CDR3 region has the DNA TGCGCCATCCCGGACGGGTCGAGGTTGCCCCAGCATTTT. It yields the protein CAIPDGSRLPQHF.